This passage covers 28 T cell receptor beta chains from one sample sequenced in a study of cytomegalovirus exposure and HLA in healthy donors. This PCR relied on a set of 60 Vbeta primers and 13 Jbeta primers. Clones were read by immunoSEQ multiplex PCR, and TCRdb kept only the in-frame ones, dropping some. The sample has about 160,000 clones, roughly four fifths seen once; the top ten hold 1.5% to 2%. Sequencing was carried out using PBMCs. These receptors all stem from a woman in her late teens or twenties in good health and CMV-seronegative.

V and J are TRBV7-2 and TRBJ2-5; D is undetermined. Trimming shortened V by 1 base and J by 2 bases, and 8 bases separated the two germline ends. Germline assignment: CDR1 SGHTA and CDR2 FQGNSA. This CDR3 is 14 amino acids long. The chain's CDR3 is CASSLVASQETQYF. The CDR3 DNA is TGTGCCAGCAGCTTAGTCGCCAGTCAAGAGACCCAGTACTTC.

This clone showed up just once. Germline and junction disagree at one end, which may indicate a read error. This chain uses TRBV7-9 with TRBJ2-1; TRBD2 agrees at 9 bases. Germline CDR1 SEHNR, CDR2 FQNEAQ (reference sequence). The CDR3 has 15 amino acids. CDR3 amino acids: CSSSLGASGVDEQFF. In DNA form, the CDR3 reads TGTTCCAGCAGCTTAGGCGCTAGCGGGGTCGATGAGCAGTTCTTC.

CDR3 nucleotide sequence: TGTGCCAGCTCAACGGGACAGGGGGGAGGACTGAACACTGAAGCTTTCTTT. It yields the protein CASSTGQGGGLNTEAFF. This chain joins TRBV18 and TRBJ1-1, with 11 nucleotides matching TRBD1. The V segment lost 5 bases and the J segment 0 bases; nucleotides outside the gene matches: 8. Germline V gene data show CDR1 as KGHSH and CDR2 as LQKENI. The CDR3 loop spans 17 amino acids.

The chain uses TRBV20-1 and TRBJ1-2, with D tentatively TRBD1 (5 bases). Between the trimmed V and J ends, which lost 5 bases and 8 bases, there was a span of 12 bases. Germline CDR1 reads DFQATT; CDR2 reads SNEGSKA (reference sequence). The CDR3 has 11 residues. This CDR3 reads CSAAAGQGYTF. DNA for the CDR3: TGCAGTGCTGCCGCGGGGCAGGGCTACACCTTC.

Only a few counts were recorded for this clone. The J gene is TRBJ2-7, the V gene TRBV4-1; TRBD1 is a possible D gene (5 bases). The CDR3 consists of 13 residues. Germline V lookup: CDR1 MGHRA, CDR2 YSYEKL. Trimming took off 1 base at V and 4 bases at J, with 8 bases between the two ends. The CDR3 nucleotides read TGCGCCAGCAGCCAAGGACAGCTGTACGAGCAGTACTTC. Amino acid sequence: CASSQGQLYEQYF.

V usage is TRBV4-1 and J usage is TRBJ2-7, with D possibly being TRBD2 (5 bases). Looked up from germline, CDR1 is MGHRA and CDR2 is YSYEKL. The CDR3 contains 13 residues. Between the trimmed V and J ends, which lost 1 base and 2 bases, there was a span of 6 bases. As DNA, the CDR3 is TGCGCCAGCAGCCAAGTAGCGACCTACGAGCAGTACTTC. Protein sequence: CASSQVATYEQYF.

V is TRBV9 and J is TRBJ1-1; TRBD1 matches 7 bases. The CDR3 sequence is 13 residues long. Germline trimming cut 4 bases from V and 1 base from J; bases unmatched to any gene: 1. CDR1 and CDR2 (germline): SGDLS, YYNGEE. The CDR3 DNA is TGTGCCAGCAGCCAGGGGGGGAACACTGAAGCTTTCTTT. Residues: CASSQGGNTEAFF.

V and J are TRBV9 and TRBJ2-7; 9 nucleotides agree with TRBD1. CDR1 and CDR2 from the germline V gene are SGDLS and YYNGEE. The trim removed 3 bases at V and 5 bases at J, leaving 6 bases unmatched. The CDR3 is 14 residues long. The DNA for the CDR3 is TGTGCCAGCAGCGCCGGGACAGGGAAGAACGAGCAGTACTTC. Translated: CASSAGTGKNEQYF.

This chain connects TRBV19 to TRBJ2-1; 10 bases align to TRBD2. CDR1 is LNHDA, CDR2 SQIVND, per germline (reference sequence). V shed 6 bases and J 5 bases; nucleotides not matched to a gene: 4. The CDR3 has 14 amino acids. CDR3 residues: CASRASGSHNEQFF. CDR3 coding DNA: TGTGCCAGTAGGGCTAGCGGGAGCCACAATGAGCAGTTCTTC.

The CDR3 DNA reads as TGTGCCAGCAGCTATGTTGTGGCGGGAGAGAACACCGGGGAGCTGTTTTTT. Translation: CASSYVVAGENTGELFF. V gene TRBV7-6 combines with J gene TRBJ2-2; TRBD2 matches 7 bases. The CDR3 totals 17 residues. Trimming cost V 4 bases and J 1 base; bases outside gene matches: 9. Looked up from germline, CDR1 is SGHVS and CDR2 is FNYEAQ.

The chain combines TRBV28 with TRBJ2-7, with TRBD1 matching 8 bases. CDR3 length equals 14 residues. Trimming at V came to 5 bases and at J to 3 bases, leaving 6 bases not matched to a gene. Germline CDR1 is MDHEN and CDR2 is SYDVKM. The CDR3, as DNA: TGTGCCAGCAGTACGACAGGGGTTAACTACGAGCAGTACTTC. Its protein is CASSTTGVNYEQYF.

The rearrangement joins TRBV9 to TRBJ2-7; weak D call: TRBD2 (5 bases). From germline, CDR1 is SGDLS and CDR2 YYNGEE. V lost 5 bases and J lost 3, with 18 bases in between. This CDR3 contains 15 residues. As DNA, the CDR3 is TGTGCCAGCAGTCCTACCGGGCTAGCAGACTACGAGCAGTACTTC. It encodes CASSPTGLADYEQYF.

J is TRBJ1-1 and V is TRBV28; tentative D call: TRBD1 (5 bases). The V end was cut by 4 bases, the J end by 0 bases, with 15 bases between. This CDR3 is 16 amino acids long. Germline V gives CDR1 MDHEN, CDR2 SYDVKM. CDR3 DNA: TGTGCCAGCAGTTCGTCCTGGGGCAGACTGAACACTGAAGCTTTCTTT. Encoded protein: CASSSSWGRLNTEAFF.

This sequence joins TRBV6-6 and TRBJ1-1; weak D call: TRBD1 (6 bases). The CDR3 spans 14 residues. V was pared by 3 bases and J by 6 bases, with 14 bases between. CDR1 and CDR2 from the germline V gene are MNHNY and SVGAGI (reference sequence). The CDR3 loop is CASSYRGSMSEAFF. The CDR3 nucleotides read TGTGCCAGCAGTTATAGGGGGTCCATGTCTGAAGCTTTCTTT.

This clone has a handful of counts. The chain joins TRBV28 to TRBJ2-7; no reliable D call. The CDR3 is made up of 11 amino acids. Trimming removed 7 bases at V and 2 bases at J, with 6 bases between. The germline gives CDR1 MDHEN, CDR2 SYDVKM. The CDR3 spells CASNFAYEQYF. Written as DNA, the CDR3 is TGTGCCAGCAACTTCGCCTACGAGCAGTACTTC.

The chain has TRBV30 and TRBJ1-5; D uncertain. V lost 2 bases and J 7 bases, leaving 15 bases between the germline ends. Per germline, CDR1 GTSNPN and CDR2 SVGIG (reference sequence). The CDR3 is made up of 14 amino acids. DNA of the CDR3: TGTGCCTGGAGTTCCGGTCTTGGGCACCAGCCCCAGCATTTT. It specifies CAWSSGLGHQPQHF.

This clone has only a few counts. This chain joins TRBV6-1 and TRBJ1-1, with a possible D match to TRBD1 (5 bases). This CDR3 has 14 amino acids. V lost 3 bases to trimming and J lost 0 bases, with 8 bases between them. Germline CDR1 and CDR2: MNHNS and SASEGT. This CDR3 is CASSETEMNTEAFF. DNA of the CDR3: TGTGCCAGCAGTGAGACAGAGATGAACACTGAAGCTTTCTTT.

This sequence joins TRBV18 and TRBJ2-1, with 12 positions matching TRBD1. There are 15 residues in the CDR3. The V gene end was trimmed by 5 bases and the J gene end by 7 bases; junction bases not matched to a gene: 6. Germline CDR1 and CDR2: KGHSH and LQKENI. As DNA, the CDR3 is TGTGCCAGCTCAGAAGGGACAGGGGGCTTGAATGAGCAGTTCTTC. Its protein is CASSEGTGGLNEQFF.

The rearrangement joins TRBV10-3 to TRBJ2-3, with 7 bases matching TRBD2. Germline loops: CDR1 ENHRY, CDR2 SYGVKD. This CDR3 has 14 amino acids. J lost 4 bases, V lost 8 bases, and 9 bases had no gene match. The DNA of the CDR3 is TGTGCCATCGGGGGGGACGTTAGCCCAGATACGCAGTATTTT. Protein product: CAIGGDVSPDTQYF.

The gene calls are TRBV5-1 and TRBJ2-5; a weak D match, TRBD1 (5 bases). The CDR3 is 13 amino acids. Between the trimmed V and J ends, which lost 4 bases and 1 base, there was a span of 8 bases. Germline V gene sequence: CDR1 SGHRS, CDR2 YFSETQ. The CDR3 DNA is TGCGCCAGCAGCGCGGACACCCAAGAGACCCAGTACTTC. This gives the protein CASSADTQETQYF.

V gene TRBV2 combines with J gene TRBJ2-7; D is uncertain. The CDR3 sequence is 13 residues long. In germline, CDR1 is SNHLY, CDR2 FYNNEI. Between the trimmed V and J ends, which lost 8 bases and 0 bases, there was a span of 11 bases. The CDR3 region has the DNA TGTGCCAGCGAAAGACAAGCCTCCTACGAGCAGTACTTC. It encodes CASERQASYEQYF.

This clone was seen more than once but under ten times. J is TRBJ1-6 and V is TRBV6-5; D call uncertain. Germline-derived CDR1 and CDR2 are MNHEY and SVGAGI. V gave up 5 bases and J gave up 10 bases, with 15 bases separating them. The CDR3 extends over 14 amino acids. CDR3 amino acids: CASSDGQLKSPLHF. The CDR3 nucleotides read TGTGCCAGCAGTGATGGGCAATTGAAGTCACCCCTCCACTTT.

The V gene is TRBV27, the J gene TRBJ2-3, with 8 bases aligning to TRBD1. With V trimmed by 2 bases and J by 5 bases, 0 bases remained unmatched. This CDR3 contains 13 residues. Germline assignment: CDR1 MNHEY and CDR2 SMNVEV (reference sequence). This CDR3 reads CASSLGQGDTQYF. CDR3 DNA: TGTGCCAGCAGTTTAGGACAGGGAGATACGCAGTATTTT.

The chain is built from TRBV5-1 and TRBJ2-5; 7 bases are shared with TRBD2. Per germline, CDR1 SGHRS and CDR2 YFSETQ. The CDR3 covers 15 residues. The J segment lost 2 bases and the V segment lost 0 bases, leaving 4 bases of the junction unmatched. The CDR3 loop reads CASSLAGTKQETQYF. In nucleotides, the CDR3 is TGCGCCAGCAGCTTGGCCGGGACTAAACAAGAGACCCAGTACTTC.

This clone was recorded once. The chain carries TRBV7-2 and TRBJ1-5; perhaps TRBD1 as D (6 bases). The CDR3 runs to 17 residues. V lost 0 bases to trimming and J lost 0 bases, with 12 bases between them. Germline V gene data show CDR1 as SGHTA and CDR2 as FQGNSA. The CDR3 is CASSLANRALSNQPQHF. The DNA for the CDR3 is TGTGCCAGCAGCTTAGCCAACAGGGCACTTAGCAATCAGCCCCAGCATTTT.

The CDR3 sequence: CASSGLTGAGELFF. Written as DNA, the CDR3 is TGTGCCAGCAGTGGTCTGACGGGGGCCGGGGAGCTGTTTTTT. V gene TRBV25-1 combines with J gene TRBJ2-2; D might be TRBD2 (6 bases). CDR1 MGHDK and CDR2 SYGVNS come from the germline V gene. Trimming took 4 bases from V and 6 from J, leaving 12 bases between them. The CDR3 runs 14 residues.

The CDR3, as DNA: TGTGCCAGCAGCTCCGGGGGGGTCGAGCAGTACTTC. It translates to CASSSGGVEQYF. The chain uses TRBV11-2 and TRBJ2-7; the match to TRBD2 covers 8 bases. Per germline, CDR1 SGHAT and CDR2 FQNNGV. This CDR3 is 12 amino acids long. The V and J ends lost 4 bases and 6 bases, in that order; junction bases with no gene match: 2.

This clone was observed a single time. The rearrangement links TRBV4-1 to TRBJ2-7; 8 nucleotides line up with TRBD1. Losses at the gene ends were 5 bases for V and 3 bases for J; bases not matched to a gene: 6. This CDR3 is built from 14 residues. Germline CDR1 reads MGHRA; CDR2 reads YSYEKL. The CDR3 bases are TGCGCCAGCAGCGAAGGACAGGGCGACTACGAGCAGTACTTC. Its translation is CASSEGQGDYEQYF.